Each of the 8 T cell receptor beta chains below was sequenced from the same sample in a study of blood T cells in healthy people across ages. Primed by a sample-barcoded 5' primer and a J-beta primer mix, a second PCR proceeded for about 6 to 11 cycles. From the 5' RACE reads, TCRdb called clonotypes with MiXCR, one entry per CDR3 protein. The sample lists some 710,000 distinct CDR3 sequences; about 20% were seen once. The sequencing sample was made of blood. The receptors derive from a man aged 65 to 79 in good health.

There are many counts of this clonotype. The CDR3 nucleotides are TGCGCCAGCAGCCAAGAGAGGGGTAGGGGCACAGATACGCAGTATTTT. Translated: CASSQERGRGTDTQYF. The chain links TRBV4-3 to TRBJ2-3, with D perhaps given as TRBD1 or TRBD2 (5 bases each). Per germline, CDR1 LGHNA and CDR2 YSLEER. The CDR3 length is 16 residues. Trimming left V 0 bases short and J 1 base short, with 11 bases between.

This chain uses TRBV10-1 with TRBJ2-1; 10 positions match TRBD2. Germline V lookup: CDR1 WNHNN, CDR2 SYGVQD (reference sequence). J lost 8 bases, V lost 5 bases, and 9 bases had no gene match. This CDR3 region has 15 residues. CDR3 nucleotides: TGCGCCAGCAGTAAAGCGGGGGGGATTGTGGATGAGCAGTTCTTC. The encoded protein is CASSKAGGIVDEQFF.

This clonotype came up a few times. The V and J genes are TRBV12-3 or TRBV12-4 and TRBJ2-3; 7 bases are a match to TRBD1. The junction had 6 bases not matched to a gene; V was cut back by 3 bases and J by 3 bases. The CDR3 has 15 amino acids. CDR3 DNA sequence: TGTGCCAGCAGTTTCGAGGGGGCTGGAACAGATACGCAGTATTTT. It specifies CASSFEGAGTDTQYF.

This clonotype was counted between two and nine times. The gene calls are TRBV5-1 and TRBJ2-5; D is ambiguous. TRBJ2-7 explains the end of the DNA better; the J call may be wrong. Per the germline V gene, CDR1 is SGHRS and CDR2 is YFSETQ. The CDR3 spans 12 residues. The CDR3 bases are TGCGCCAGCAGGGCAGGCTCCTACGAGCAGTACTTC. It yields the protein CASRAGSYEQYF.

The chain links TRBV6-1 to TRBJ2-5; 9 nucleotides line up with TRBD2. From germline, CDR1 is MNHNS and CDR2 SASEGT. After removal of 6 bases from V and 11 bases from J, the junction contained 22 bases not matched to a gene. The CDR3 contains 17 residues. The CDR3: CASRRRGSGGTPWEQYF. The DNA of the CDR3 is TGTGCCAGCAGACGCAGGGGTAGCGGGGGTACGCCTTGGGAGCAGTACTTC.

This clonotype occurred a few times. V usage is TRBV4-3 and J usage is TRBJ1-1; D remains unclear. Looked up from germline, CDR1 is LGHNA and CDR2 is YSLEER. V was cut by 0 bases and J by 8 bases, with 10 bases left in between. There are 13 residues in the CDR3. The CDR3 loop is CASSQDLSREAFF. As DNA, the CDR3 is TGCGCCAGCAGCCAAGATCTCTCTCGAGAAGCTTTCTTT.

This chain connects TRBV20-1 to TRBJ1-2, with D perhaps matching TRBD1 (6 bases). This CDR3 region has 14 residues. The V gene's germline CDR1 is DFQATT and CDR2 SNEGSKA (reference sequence). Trimming removed 5 bases at V and 4 bases at J, with 17 bases between. The CDR3 DNA is TGCAGTGCTGACAATAACAGGGACCCCTATGGCTACACCTTC. This gives the protein CSADNNRDPYGYTF.

The chain uses TRBV15 and TRBJ1-5, with a tentative D call TRBD1 (6 bases). From germline, CDR1 is LNHNV and CDR2 YYDKDF (reference sequence). This CDR3 comprises 16 residues. The V and J ends lost 3 bases and 1 base respectively, with 13 bases between them. In nucleotides, the CDR3 is TGTGCCACCAGCAGGCACCAGGGGACGAGCAATCAGCCCCAGCATTTT. It translates to CATSRHQGTSNQPQHF.